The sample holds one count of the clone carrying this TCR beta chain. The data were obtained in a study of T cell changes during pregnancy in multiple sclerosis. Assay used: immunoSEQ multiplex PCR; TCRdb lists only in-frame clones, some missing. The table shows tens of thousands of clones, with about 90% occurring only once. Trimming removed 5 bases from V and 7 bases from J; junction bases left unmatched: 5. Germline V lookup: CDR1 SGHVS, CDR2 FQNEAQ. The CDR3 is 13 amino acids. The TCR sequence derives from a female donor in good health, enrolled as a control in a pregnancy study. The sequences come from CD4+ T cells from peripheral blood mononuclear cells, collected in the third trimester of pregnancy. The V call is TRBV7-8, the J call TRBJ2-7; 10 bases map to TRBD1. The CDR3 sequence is CASSKGQGGEQYF. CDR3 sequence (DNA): TGTGCCAGCAGCAAAGGACAGGGGGGGGAGCAGTACTTC. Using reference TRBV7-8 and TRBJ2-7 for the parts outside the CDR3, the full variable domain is GAGVSQSPRYKVAKRGQDVALRCDPISGHVSLFWYQQALGQGPEFLTYFQNEAQLDKSGLPSDRFFAERPEGSVSTLKIQRTQQEDSAVYLCASSKGQGGEQYFGPGTRLTVT.